This passage covers 20 T cell receptor beta chains from one sample sequenced in a study of T cells in Graves' hyperthyroidism and ophthalmopathy (dated by TCRdb to between 2018 and 2020). The method behind the library was multiplex PCR. Sequencing was performed on an Illumina HiSeq 2000. Amplification of TCR beta CDR3 regions was carried out from RNA transcripts. For the first round of RT-PCR on the TCR CDR3, the HTBI primer set was used together with the Qiagen OneStep RT-PCR kit. Using fastp trimming at Q25 and MiXCR clonotype assembly, TCRdb reanalyzed the public sequencing data and kept in-frame beta chains. Rows are combined by CDR3 protein, so each entry shows the most common genes and DNA. The sample table records about 360,000 distinct CDR3 sequences; 15% to 19% of these occur just once. About a quarter of the sample is taken by the ten largest. Sequencing was performed on blood. All receptors come from a woman between 18 and 29 years old with Graves' hyperthyroidism that later progressed to Graves' ophthalmopathy.

This clonotype was seen at least ten times. This sequence joins TRBV12-3 or TRBV12-4 and TRBJ2-3; the match to TRBD2 covers 11 bases. This CDR3 has 16 amino acids. V lost 3 bases to trimming and J lost 6 bases; unmatched junction nucleotides: 8. In DNA, the CDR3 is TGTGCCAGCAGTTTTGGGGTACTAGCGGGAGCCGATACGCAGTATTTT. Residues: CASSFGVLAGADTQYF.

This clonotype was observed at least ten times. The rearrangement uses TRBV12-3 or TRBV12-4 and TRBJ2-7; TRBD2 matches at 8 bases. This CDR3 has 16 residues. V lost 4 bases and J lost 2; bases outside the gene matches: 10. The DNA of the CDR3 is TGTGCCAGCAGTTCGGGACGGCTAGCGGGCCCCTACGAGCAGTACTTC. It codes for CASSSGRLAGPYEQYF.

The chain couples TRBV3-1 to TRBJ2-2; D assignment may be TRBD1 or TRBD2 (5 bases each). This CDR3 has 12 amino acids. The ends were cut back, 4 bases at V and 7 bases at J, with 7 bases in the middle. Germline CDR1 and CDR2: LGHDT and YNNKEL (reference sequence). The CDR3 region is CASSRGFGELFF. The CDR3 DNA is TGTGCCAGCAGCCGGGGGTTCGGGGAGCTGTTTTTT.

V and J are TRBV5-6 and TRBJ1-6, with 10 bases that match TRBD1. This CDR3 is built from 16 residues. Germline assignment: CDR1 SGHDT and CDR2 YYEEEE. Losses at the gene ends were 3 bases for V and 4 bases for J; bases not matched to a gene: 4. The CDR3 protein is CASSSGQGFYNSPLHF. CDR3 bases: TGTGCCAGCAGCTCGGGACAGGGGTTTTATAATTCACCCCTCCACTTT.

This clonotype has a count of ten or more. This sequence joins TRBV15 and TRBJ2-1, with D uncertain. Germline lookup yields CDR1 LNHNV and CDR2 YYDKDF (reference sequence). The CDR3 is 14 amino acids. With 0 bases removed from V and 13 bases from J, the gap between germline ends came to 16 bases. CDR3: CATSRDHSVRIQFF. CDR3 nucleotide sequence: TGTGCCACCAGCAGAGATCATTCTGTGCGGATCCAGTTCTTC.

This clonotype was found many times. The CDR3, as DNA: TGTGCCAGCAGTTCGACAGGGCCAGATACGCAGTATTTT. Protein: CASSSTGPDTQYF. The chain carries TRBV27 and TRBJ2-3; 7 bases agree with TRBD1. The trim removed 4 bases at V and 4 bases at J, leaving 2 bases unmatched. Per germline, CDR1 MNHEY and CDR2 SMNVEV (reference sequence). CDR3 length equals 13 residues.

The CDR3 nucleotides are TGTGCCAGCAGCGGGGGACTAGTCGGCACAGATACGCAGTATTTT. Amino acid sequence: CASSGGLVGTDTQYF. The chain links TRBV9 to TRBJ2-3; 8 positions match TRBD2. The CDR3 covers 15 residues. V lost 3 bases, J lost 1 base, and 4 bases stayed unmatched. Per the germline V gene, CDR1 is SGDLS and CDR2 is YYNGEE.

V gene TRBV12-3 or TRBV12-4 combines with J gene TRBJ2-2, with D possibly matching TRBD2 (5 bases). The CDR3 spans 14 residues. Deletions cut 7 bases from V and 1 base from J, with 10 bases between. For the CDR3, the DNA is TGTGCCAGCAACCTTGGAGGGAACACCGGGGAGCTGTTTTTT. Protein: CASNLGGNTGELFF.

This clonotype was seen repeatedly, ten times or more. The J gene is TRBJ1-1, the V gene TRBV6-5; D remains ambiguous. The CDR3 is 15 amino acids. Trimming took 1 base from V and 0 from J, leaving 9 bases between them. Germline CDR1 is MNHEY and CDR2 is SVGAGI. The chain's CDR3 is CASSYLRQMNTEAFF. The CDR3 DNA reads TGTGCCAGCAGTTACTTACGGCAGATGAACACTGAAGCTTTCTTT.

This clonotype was counted ten times or more. V gene TRBV7-9 combines with J gene TRBJ1-1; D unresolved. V was trimmed by 1 base and J by 7 bases, leaving 7 bases between them. CDR1 is SEHNR and CDR2 is FQNEAQ in the germline V gene (reference sequence). The CDR3 is 12 amino acids. The CDR3, as DNA: TGTGCCAGCAGCTTAGAAGACGTTGAAGCTTTCTTT. This encodes CASSLEDVEAFF.

This clonotype appeared a few times. This rearrangement joins TRBV7-3 to TRBJ2-2; D not certain. Germline V gene sequence: CDR1 SGHTA, CDR2 FQGTGA. The CDR3 length is 15 residues. V was cut by 1 base and J by 6 bases, with 12 bases left in between. The CDR3 DNA follows: TGTGCCAGCAGCTTAAGCGATAACCTTCCCGGGGAGCTGTTTTTT. Protein: CASSLSDNLPGELFF.

This clonotype was seen at least ten times. The chain carries TRBV2 and TRBJ2-5; unclear D gene. V was shortened by 2 bases and J by 0 bases, with 13 bases between the two germline ends. This CDR3 is built from 16 residues. Germline-derived CDR1 and CDR2 are SNHLY and FYNNEI. CDR3 DNA: TGTGCCAGCAGTGAACCCACCAGTTCGTACCAAGAGACCCAGTACTTC. This sequence encodes CASSEPTSSYQETQYF.

This clonotype was seen just once. This may be a read error, as it is one base from a much larger clone. The chain has TRBV6-2 or TRBV6-3 and TRBJ1-3; D remains ambiguous. The CDR3 totals 17 residues. CDR1 is MNHEY, CDR2 SVGEGT, per germline. V lost 5 bases and J lost 0, with 17 bases in between. For the CDR3, the DNA is TGTGCCAGCAGTGAACAGCAGGCCCAGTTCTCTGGAAACACCATATATTTT. Translating gives CASSEQQAQFSGNTIYF.

This chain joins TRBV28 and TRBJ2-3; D may correspond to TRBD1 or TRBD2 (5 bases each). The CDR3 has 14 residues. The V gene's germline CDR1 is MDHEN and CDR2 SYDVKM. The V gene lost 7 bases and the J gene lost 8 bases, with 19 bases spanning the gap. CDR3 region: CASTMGRGHITQYF. CDR3 coding DNA: TGTGCCAGCACCATGGGTCGGGGCCATATTACGCAGTATTTT. Using reference TRBV28 and TRBJ2-3 for the parts outside the CDR3, the full variable domain is DVKVTQSSRYLVKRTGEKVFLECVQDMDHENMFWYRQDPGLGLRLIYFSYDVKMKEKGDIPEGYSVSREKKERFSLILESASTNQTSMYLCASTMGRGHITQYFGPGTRLTVL.

This clonotype has a count of ten or more. The chain recombines TRBV28 with TRBJ1-5, with a tentative D call TRBD1 (6 bases). The germline V and J ends were trimmed by 7 bases and 3 bases, with 19 bases remaining between them. The CDR3 consists of 16 residues. CDR1 is MDHEN and CDR2 is SYDVKM in the germline V gene. In DNA, the CDR3 is TGTGCCAGCACCCCTCAGGGGTTAGGGAACAATCAGCCCCAGCATTTT. It translates to CASTPQGLGNNQPQHF.

This clonotype appeared many times. The genes are TRBV20-1 and TRBJ1-5, with 8 bases matching TRBD1. The CDR3 has 15 residues. The junction had 5 bases not matched to a gene; V was cut back by 0 bases and J by 4 bases. Germline CDR1 is DFQATT and CDR2 is SNEGSKA (reference sequence). CDR3 sequence (DNA): TGCAGTGCTAGAGATAAAGGGACAGGTAATCAGCCCCAGCATTTT. It yields the protein CSARDKGTGNQPQHF.

This clonotype was seen many times. The chain uses TRBV7-9 and TRBJ2-3; 7 bases are shared with TRBD1. Trimming took 4 bases from V and 1 from J; bases not matched to a gene: 2. The CDR3 length is 14 residues. From germline, CDR1 is SEHNR and CDR2 FQNEAQ (reference sequence). As DNA, the CDR3 is TGTGCCAGCAGCTCTGGACAGGGCACAGATACGCAGTATTTT. It specifies CASSSGQGTDTQYF.

This clonotype has a handful of counts. The chain couples TRBV20-1 to TRBJ1-1; D is undetermined. Per the germline V gene, CDR1 is DFQATT and CDR2 is SNEGSKA (reference sequence). The CDR3 sequence is 13 residues long. Trimming took 5 bases from V and 0 from J, leaving 10 bases between them. This CDR3 reads CSARSVMNTEAFF. Written as DNA, the CDR3 is TGCAGTGCTCGTTCAGTCATGAACACTGAAGCTTTCTTT.

There are many counts of this clonotype. The genes are TRBV28 and TRBJ2-3, with 8 bases lining up with TRBD2. There are 16 residues in the CDR3. Germline trimming cut 5 bases from V and 2 bases from J; bases unmatched to any gene: 9. Germline assignment: CDR1 MDHEN and CDR2 SYDVKM. DNA for the CDR3: TGTGCCAGCAGTGCCGGGAGGGGGGACTTCACAGATACGCAGTATTTT. Residues: CASSAGRGDFTDTQYF.

In its sample, this clonotype was seen once. The DNA of the CDR3 is TGTGCCAGCAGCGGTCAGGGTACCGGGGAGCTGTTTTTT. Its protein is CASSGQGTGELFF. The chain couples TRBV9 to TRBJ2-2, with a possible D match to TRBD1 (5 bases). The V gene lost 3 bases and the J gene lost 5 bases, with 8 bases spanning the gap. CDR1 is SGDLS and CDR2 is YYNGEE in the germline V gene. CDR3 size: 13 residues.